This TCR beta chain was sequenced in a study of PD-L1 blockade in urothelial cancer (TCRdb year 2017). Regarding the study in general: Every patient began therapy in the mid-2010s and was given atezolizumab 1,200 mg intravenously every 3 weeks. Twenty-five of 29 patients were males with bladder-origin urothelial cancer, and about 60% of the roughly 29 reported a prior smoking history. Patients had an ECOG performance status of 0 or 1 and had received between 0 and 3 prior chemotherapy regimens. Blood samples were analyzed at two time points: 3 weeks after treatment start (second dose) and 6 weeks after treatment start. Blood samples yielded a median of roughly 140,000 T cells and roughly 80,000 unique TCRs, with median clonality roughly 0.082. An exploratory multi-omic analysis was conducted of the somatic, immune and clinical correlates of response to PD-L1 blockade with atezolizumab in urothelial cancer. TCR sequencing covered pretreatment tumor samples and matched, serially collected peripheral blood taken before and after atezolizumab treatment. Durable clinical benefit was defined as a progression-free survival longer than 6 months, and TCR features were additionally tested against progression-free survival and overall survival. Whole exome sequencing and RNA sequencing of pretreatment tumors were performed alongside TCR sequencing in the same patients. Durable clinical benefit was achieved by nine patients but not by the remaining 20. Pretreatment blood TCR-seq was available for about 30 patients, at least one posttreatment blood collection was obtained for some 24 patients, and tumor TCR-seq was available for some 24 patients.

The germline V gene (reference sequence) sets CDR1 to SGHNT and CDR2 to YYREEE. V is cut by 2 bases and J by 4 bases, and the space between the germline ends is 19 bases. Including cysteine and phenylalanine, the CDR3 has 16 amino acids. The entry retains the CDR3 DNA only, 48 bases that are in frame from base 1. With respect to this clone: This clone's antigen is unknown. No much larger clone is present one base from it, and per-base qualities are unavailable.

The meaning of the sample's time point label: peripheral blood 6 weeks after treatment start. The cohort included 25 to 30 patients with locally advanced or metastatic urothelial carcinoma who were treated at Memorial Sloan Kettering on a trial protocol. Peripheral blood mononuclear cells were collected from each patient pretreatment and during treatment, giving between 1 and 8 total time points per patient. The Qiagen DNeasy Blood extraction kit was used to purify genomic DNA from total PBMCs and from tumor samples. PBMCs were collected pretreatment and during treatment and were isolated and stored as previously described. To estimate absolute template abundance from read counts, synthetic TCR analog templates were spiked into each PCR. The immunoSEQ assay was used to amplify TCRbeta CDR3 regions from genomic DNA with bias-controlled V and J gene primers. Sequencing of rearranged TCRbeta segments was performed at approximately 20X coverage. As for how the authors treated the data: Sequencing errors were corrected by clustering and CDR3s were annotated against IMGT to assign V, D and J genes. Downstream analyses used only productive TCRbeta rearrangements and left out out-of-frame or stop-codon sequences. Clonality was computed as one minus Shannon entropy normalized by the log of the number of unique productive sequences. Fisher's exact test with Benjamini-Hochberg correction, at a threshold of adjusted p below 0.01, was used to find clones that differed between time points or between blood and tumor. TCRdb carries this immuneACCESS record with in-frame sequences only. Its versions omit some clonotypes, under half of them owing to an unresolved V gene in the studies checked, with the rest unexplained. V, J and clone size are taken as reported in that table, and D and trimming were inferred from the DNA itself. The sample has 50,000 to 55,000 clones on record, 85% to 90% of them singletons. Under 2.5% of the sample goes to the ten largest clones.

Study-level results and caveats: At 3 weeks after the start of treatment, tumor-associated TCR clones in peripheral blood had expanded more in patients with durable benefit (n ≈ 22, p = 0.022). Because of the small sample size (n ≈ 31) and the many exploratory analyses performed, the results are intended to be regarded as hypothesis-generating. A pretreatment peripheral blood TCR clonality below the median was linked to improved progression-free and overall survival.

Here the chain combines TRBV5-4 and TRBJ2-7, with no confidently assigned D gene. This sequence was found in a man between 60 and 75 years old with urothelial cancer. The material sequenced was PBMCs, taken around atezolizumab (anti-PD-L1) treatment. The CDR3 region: CASSFEVLGSNYEQYF. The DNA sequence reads TGTGCCAGCAGCTTTGAGGTTCTGGGTTCTAATTACGAGCAGTACTTC.